This T cell receptor (beta chain) is from a study of blood T cell repertoires in COVID-19. Study context: Material from acute and convalescent COVID-19 was sourced from the United States, Italy and Spain.

The protocol was immunoSEQ multiplex PCR, while the TCRdb copy is restricted to in-frame clones and leaves out a portion. The repertoire consists of tens of thousands of clones, with roughly 80% occurring once and the leading ten covering around 20%. This CDR3 comprises 13 residues. With 6 bases removed from V and 0 bases from J, the gap between germline ends came to 9 bases. CDR1 WSHSY and CDR2 SAAADI come from the germline V gene. The receptor's source is a human donor in a cohort sampled during active COVID-19. V gene TRBV10-2 combines with J gene TRBJ2-7; perhaps TRBD1 as D (6 bases). Material: peripheral blood. In DNA form, the CDR3 reads TGCGCCAGCAGACTGGACAGCTCCTACGAGCAGTACTTC. Protein product: CASRLDSSYEQYF.